These T cell receptor beta chains were read from a single sample in a study of blood T cell repertoires in COVID-19. TCRdb keeps only in-frame clones here, not all; method: immunoSEQ multiplex PCR. The table includes approximately 210,000 clones, 85% detected once. Sample: peripheral blood. The receptor set was obtained from a man aged 55 to 69 with COVID-19, enrolled during active disease. CDR3s include the opening cysteine and the closing phenylalanine or tryptophan.

V: TRBV6-1
CDR3: CASSERGGTRSEQYF

V: TRBV30
CDR3: CAWSAGPGGYTF

V: TRBV7-9
CDR3: CASSLGQGANQPQHF

V: TRBV12-3/TRBV12-4
CDR3: CASSLGHAFEAFF

V: TRBV5-1
CDR3: CASSIRTGSSYEQYF

V: TRBV7-3
CDR3: CASSSTGRNSPLHF

V: TRBV2
CDR3: CASSLSAIDSHEQYF

V: TRBV7-3
CDR3: CASSLKARTGVSGNTIYF

V: TRBV7-8
CDR3: CASSLLGGTYEQYF

V: TRBV27
CDR3: CASSFSIQGTNSPLHF

V: TRBV7-3
CDR3: CASRELDRDNYGYTF

V: TRBV6-6
CDR3: CASSYPPGGREGEQYF

V: TRBV10-2
CDR3: CASRADGWNSPLHF

V: TRBV11-2
CDR3: CASSLEGLWGYGYTF

V: TRBV5-5
CDR3: CASSFSSGQGSYGYTF

V: TRBV14
CDR3: CASSQAVNYGYTF

V: TRBV19
CDR3: CASSRTAGNTIYF

V: TRBV7-2
CDR3: CASSYDGSSYEQYF

V: TRBV29-1
CDR3: CTFTGMDGYTF

V: TRBV5-1
CDR3: CASSFGQPNTEAFF

V: TRBV30
CDR3: CAWSPPEGQASTEAFF

V: TRBV5-8
CDR3: CASSLWQGLRSNEQFF

V: TRBV7-9
CDR3: CASSSGLAGTETQYF

V: TRBV19
CDR3: CASSLGQGGYEQYF

V: TRBV7-9
CDR3: CASSQTGQGRETQYF

V: TRBV15
CDR3: CATSRATANQPQHF

V: TRBV28
CDR3: CASSLSGRVYEQYF

V: TRBV7-9
CDR3: CASSRFSGNTIYF

V: TRBV7-9
CDR3: CASSLGQGAVDSPLHF